This TCR beta chain was retrieved from a study of cytomegalovirus exposure and HLA in healthy donors. Turning to the study itself: Genetic ancestry analysis placed approximately 80% of the roughly 400 donors that were genotyped in the Caucasian-associated cluster.

The PCR used 60 Vbeta and 13 Jbeta primers. This table comes from immunoSEQ multiplex PCR, and its TCRdb copy is limited to in-frame clones, with some not included. Of 150,000 to 200,000 clones in the sample, 60% to 85% were seen once. Concerning this clone itself: Its target is not known.

The CDR3 contains 16 residues. V lost 2 bases to trimming and J lost 4 bases, with 16 bases between them. Germline CDR1 reads SGHTA; CDR2 reads FQGTGA. Points from the study as a whole: Among donors in an Asian-associated ancestry cluster, a later analysis reportedly found fewer N-insertions than the approximately 670-donor mean.

This sequence was found in a woman aged 40-49 years in good health and CMV-seronegative. Material for sequencing was PBMCs. The V and J genes are TRBV7-3 and TRBJ2-3; D is perhaps TRBD1 (5 bases). The CDR3 loop is CASSLGAGLVSDTQYF. For the CDR3, the DNA is TGTGCCAGCAGCTTAGGGGCAGGGTTAGTGTCAGATACGCAGTATTTT. Full variable domain (remainder filled in from reference TRBV7-3 and TRBJ2-3): GAGVSQTPSNKVTEKGKYVELRCDPISGHTALYWYRQSLGQGPEFLIYFQGTGAADDSGLPNDRFFAVRPEGSVSTLKIQRTERGDSAVYLCASSLGAGLVSDTQYFGPGTRLTVL.